This entry lists 17 T cell receptor beta chains sequenced from one sample in a study of early T cells in non-severe SARS-CoV-2 infection. TCRdb independently ran MiXCR on the 5' RACE reads; one entry per CDR3 protein. The sample gives roughly 47,000 distinct CDR3 sequences, under 30% of which show up once; about 4.7% is in the top ten. The sample here was whole blood, taken at baseline. Receptor source: an adult who was a healthcare worker with PCR-confirmed SARS-CoV-2 infection or an uninfected control (not recorded which).

The chain uses TRBV7-2 and TRBJ2-5; the match to TRBD2 covers 9 bases. V shed 5 bases and J 3 bases; nucleotides not matched to a gene: 7. The CDR3 contains 15 residues. From germline, CDR1 is SGHTA and CDR2 FQGNSA. The CDR3 region has the DNA TGTGCCAGCAGCATTATGGTAGCGGGGGAAGAGACCCAGTACTTC. This gives the protein CASSIMVAGEETQYF.

This chain joins TRBV5-8 and TRBJ2-4; D is perhaps TRBD1 (6 bases). V lost 1 base, J lost 3 bases, and 14 bases lay in between. The CDR3 extends over 16 amino acids. The V gene's germline CDR1 is SGHTS and CDR2 YDEGEE. The CDR3 DNA follows: TGTGCCAGCAGCTTGAGGCCAGGGGCTATCAAAAACATTCAGTACTTC. It yields the protein CASSLRPGAIKNIQYF.

The chain carries TRBV5-1 and TRBJ1-2; D is uncertain. V lost 2 bases to trimming and J lost 4 bases, with 12 bases between them. This CDR3 comprises 14 residues. Germline V CDR1 and CDR2: SGHRS, YFSETQ. CDR3 nucleotides: TGCGCCAGCAGCTTCGACAAGGTGGGCTATGGCTACACCTTC. This codes for CASSFDKVGYGYTF.

The sample holds many counts of this clonotype. The chain combines TRBV7-2 with TRBJ2-7; D is unresolved. Trimming shortened V by 5 bases and J by 3 bases, and 8 bases separated the two germline ends. Germline values: CDR1 SGHTA, CDR2 FQGNSA. This CDR3 is 12 amino acids long. In nucleotides, the CDR3 is TGTGCCAGCAGCGGATTCTACTACGAGCAGTACTTC. Amino acids: CASSGFYYEQYF.

The chain combines TRBV7-2 with TRBJ1-1; maybe TRBD1 (6 bases). Between the trimmed V and J ends, which lost 2 bases and 2 bases, there was a span of 12 bases. This CDR3 contains 15 residues. Germline CDR1 reads SGHTA; CDR2 reads FQGNSA. Here the CDR3 reads CASSLIARGNTEAFF. Here the CDR3 DNA reads TGTGCCAGCAGCTTAATCGCCAGGGGCAACACTGAAGCTTTCTTT.

The chain recombines TRBV11-2 with TRBJ2-1; 7 bases agree with TRBD2. The CDR3 sequence is 14 residues long. Germline V gene sequence: CDR1 SGHAT, CDR2 FQNNGV. The V gene end was trimmed by 2 bases and the J gene end by 8 bases; junction bases not matched to a gene: 6. The CDR3 coding sequence is TGTGCCAGCAGCTTAAGCTACAGCGGGGATGAGCAGTTCTTC. Translating it yields CASSLSYSGDEQFF.

The table lists this clonotype with a few counts. The V gene is TRBV6-2 or TRBV6-3, the J gene TRBJ2-3, with D tentatively TRBD1 (5 bases). Per the germline V gene, CDR1 is MNHEY and CDR2 is SVGEGT. There are 12 residues in the CDR3. Trimming took off 2 bases at V and 5 bases at J, with 5 bases between the two ends. CDR3 nucleotide sequence: TGTGCCAGCAGTTACCAGGGAGATACGCAGTATTTT. Its translation is CASSYQGDTQYF.

J is TRBJ1-2 and V is TRBV11-2; D unresolved. Trimming removed 5 bases from V and 3 bases from J, with 10 bases in between. Germline V lookup: CDR1 SGHAT, CDR2 FQNNGV. This CDR3 spans 13 amino acids. The CDR3 is CASSPLGHYGYTF. The CDR3 bases are TGTGCCAGCAGCCCACTTGGCCACTATGGCTACACCTTC.

The rearrangement uses TRBV12-3 or TRBV12-4 and TRBJ1-1; weak D call: TRBD1 (5 bases). V gave up 1 base and J gave up 4 bases, with 16 bases separating them. The CDR3 is 16 amino acids. CDR3 protein: CASSLGTLQRGTEAFF. The CDR3 DNA reads TGTGCCAGCAGTTTAGGAACTCTCCAGAGGGGCACTGAAGCTTTCTTT.

The rearrangement links TRBV14 to TRBJ2-1; D remains ambiguous. The ends were cut back, 4 bases at V and 1 base at J, with 5 bases in the middle. This CDR3 has 13 amino acids. Germline lookup yields CDR1 SGHDN and CDR2 FVKESK. The CDR3 is CASSRKSYNEQFF. The CDR3 DNA sequence: TGTGCCAGCAGCCGGAAGTCCTACAATGAGCAGTTCTTC.

The rearrangement links TRBV5-1 to TRBJ1-1; TRBD1 might be the D (6 bases). This CDR3 contains 15 residues. Germline-derived CDR1 and CDR2 are SGHRS and YFSETQ. V lost 1 base and J 0 bases, leaving 10 bases between the germline ends. This chain's CDR3 is CASSLFPGVNTEAFF. DNA for the CDR3: TGCGCCAGCAGCTTGTTCCCAGGGGTGAACACTGAAGCTTTCTTT. Together with reference TRBV5-1 and TRBJ1-1, the CDR3 gives the full variable domain: KAGVTQTPRYLIKTRGQQVTLSCSPISGHRSVSWYQQTPGQGLQFLFEYFSETQRNKGNFPGRFSGRQFSNSRSEMNVSTLELGDSALYLCASSLFPGVNTEAFFGQGTRLTVV.

The rearrangement uses TRBV19 and TRBJ2-4; perhaps D is TRBD1 or TRBD2 (6 bases each). CDR1 is LNHDA and CDR2 is SQIVND in the germline V gene (reference sequence). The germline V and J ends were trimmed by 7 bases and 7 bases, with 20 bases remaining between them. This CDR3 has 15 residues. CDR3 amino acids: CASNTPGDQGNIQYF. The CDR3 nucleotides read TGTGCCAGTAACACCCCGGGGGACCAGGGGAACATTCAGTACTTC. Full variable domain (rest looked up from reference TRBV19 and TRBJ2-4): DGGITQSPKYLFRKEGQNVTLSCEQNLNHDAMYWYRQDPGQGLRLIYYSQIVNDFQKGDIAEGYSVSREKKESFPLTVTSAQKNPTAFYLCASNTPGDQGNIQYFGAGTRLSVL.

The chain is built from TRBV11-2 and TRBJ2-7, with D unclear. Germline V gene lookup returns CDR1 SGHAT and CDR2 FQNNGV. This CDR3 has 12 residues. Trimming stripped 2 bases from V and 3 bases from J, with 5 bases between. CDR3 DNA: TGTGCCAGCAGCTTAAACAGCTACGAGCAGTACTTC. Its protein product is CASSLNSYEQYF.

This chain uses TRBV6-6 with TRBJ1-2, with D perhaps matching TRBD1 (6 bases). Between the trimmed V and J ends, which lost 6 bases and 3 bases, there was a span of 14 bases. This CDR3 is built from 14 residues. CDR1 and CDR2 from the germline V gene are MNHNY and SVGAGI (reference sequence). Here the CDR3 reads CASSQRQDYYGYTF. The CDR3, as DNA: TGTGCCAGCAGCCAGCGACAGGATTACTATGGCTACACCTTC.

The J gene is TRBJ2-2, the V gene TRBV7-6; TRBD1 is a possible D gene (5 bases). Germline values: CDR1 SGHVS, CDR2 FNYEAQ. Trimming cost V 6 bases and J 2 bases, with 16 bases left between them. The CDR3 is made up of 16 amino acids. CDR3 nucleotides: TGTGCCAGCAGTCAACGACAGCCGACCAACACCGGGGAGCTGTTTTTT. Residues: CASSQRQPTNTGELFF. The whole variable domain, filled in from reference TRBV7-6 and TRBJ2-2, reads GAGVSQSPRYKVTKRGQDVALRCDPISGHVSLYWYRQALGQGPEFLTYFNYEAQQDKSGLPNDRFSAERPEGSISTLTIQRTEQRDSAMYRCASSQRQPTNTGELFFGEGSRLTVL.

This clonotype has just a few counts. The chain recombines TRBV18 with TRBJ1-2, with 9 bases that match TRBD1. Germline V CDR1 and CDR2: KGHSH, LQKENI. The ends lost 3 bases at V and 7 bases at J; junction bases unmatched: 9. CDR3 size: 15 residues. CDR3 coding DNA: TGTGCCAGCTCACCCCTCGGACAGGGGAGTAGTGGCTACACCTTC. It yields the protein CASSPLGQGSSGYTF.

V gene TRBV7-3 combines with J gene TRBJ1-1, with a weak D call TRBD1 (5 bases). Germline-derived CDR1 and CDR2 are SGHTA and FQGTGA. The CDR3 contains 14 residues. Trimming pared 2 bases from V and 4 bases from J, leaving 11 bases between. The DNA of the CDR3 is TGTGCCAGCAGCTTATTGGGGGTCGGCACTGAAGCTTTCTTT. It translates to CASSLLGVGTEAFF.